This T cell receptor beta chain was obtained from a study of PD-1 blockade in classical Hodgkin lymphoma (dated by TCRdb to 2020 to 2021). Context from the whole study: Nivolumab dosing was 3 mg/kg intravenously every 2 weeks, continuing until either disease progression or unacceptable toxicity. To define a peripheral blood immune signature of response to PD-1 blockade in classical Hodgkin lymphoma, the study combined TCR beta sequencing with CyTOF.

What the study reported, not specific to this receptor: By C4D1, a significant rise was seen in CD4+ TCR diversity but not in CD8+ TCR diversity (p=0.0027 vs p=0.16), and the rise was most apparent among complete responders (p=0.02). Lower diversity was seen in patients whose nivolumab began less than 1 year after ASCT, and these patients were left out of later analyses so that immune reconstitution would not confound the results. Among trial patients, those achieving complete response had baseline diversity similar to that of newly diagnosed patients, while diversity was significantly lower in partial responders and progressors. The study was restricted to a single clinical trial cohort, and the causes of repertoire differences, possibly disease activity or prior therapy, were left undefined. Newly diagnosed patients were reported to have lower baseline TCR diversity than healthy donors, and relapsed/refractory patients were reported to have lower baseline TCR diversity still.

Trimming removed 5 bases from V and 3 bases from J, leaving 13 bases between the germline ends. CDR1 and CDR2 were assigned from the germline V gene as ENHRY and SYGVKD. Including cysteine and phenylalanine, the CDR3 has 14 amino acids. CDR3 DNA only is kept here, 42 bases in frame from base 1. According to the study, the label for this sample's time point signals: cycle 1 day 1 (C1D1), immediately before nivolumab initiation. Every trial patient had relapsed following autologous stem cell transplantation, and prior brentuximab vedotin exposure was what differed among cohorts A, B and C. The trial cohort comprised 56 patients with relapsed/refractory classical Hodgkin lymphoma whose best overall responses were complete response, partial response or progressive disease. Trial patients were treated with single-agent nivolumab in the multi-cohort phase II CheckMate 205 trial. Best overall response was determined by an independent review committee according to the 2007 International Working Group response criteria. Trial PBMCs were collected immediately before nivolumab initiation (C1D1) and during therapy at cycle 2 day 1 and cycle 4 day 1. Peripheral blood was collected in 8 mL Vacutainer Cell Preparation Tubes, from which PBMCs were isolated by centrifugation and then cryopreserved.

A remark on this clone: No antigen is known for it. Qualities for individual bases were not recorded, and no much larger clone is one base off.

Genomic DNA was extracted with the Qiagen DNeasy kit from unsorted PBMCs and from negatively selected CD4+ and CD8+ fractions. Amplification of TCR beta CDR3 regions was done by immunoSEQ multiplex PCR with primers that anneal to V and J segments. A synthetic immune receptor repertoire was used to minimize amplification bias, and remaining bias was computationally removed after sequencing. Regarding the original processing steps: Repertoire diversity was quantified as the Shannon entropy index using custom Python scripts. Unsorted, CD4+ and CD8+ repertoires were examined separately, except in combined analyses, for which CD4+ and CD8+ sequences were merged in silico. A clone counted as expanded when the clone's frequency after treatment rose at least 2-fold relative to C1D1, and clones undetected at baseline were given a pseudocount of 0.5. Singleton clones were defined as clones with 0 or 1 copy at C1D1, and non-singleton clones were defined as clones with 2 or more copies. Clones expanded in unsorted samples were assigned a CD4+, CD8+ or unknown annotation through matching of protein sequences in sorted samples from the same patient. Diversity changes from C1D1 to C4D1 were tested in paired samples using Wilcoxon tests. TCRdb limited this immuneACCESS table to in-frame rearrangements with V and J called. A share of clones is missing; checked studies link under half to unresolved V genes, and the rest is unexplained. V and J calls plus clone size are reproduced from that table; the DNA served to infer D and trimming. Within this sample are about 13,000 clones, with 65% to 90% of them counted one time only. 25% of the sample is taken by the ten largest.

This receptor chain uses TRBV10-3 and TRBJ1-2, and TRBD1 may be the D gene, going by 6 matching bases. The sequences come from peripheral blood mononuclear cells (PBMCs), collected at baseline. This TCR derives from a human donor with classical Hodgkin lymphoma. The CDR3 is CAISLSGADYGYTF. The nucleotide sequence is TGTGCCATCAGTCTCTCGGGGGCAGACTATGGCTACACCTTC.